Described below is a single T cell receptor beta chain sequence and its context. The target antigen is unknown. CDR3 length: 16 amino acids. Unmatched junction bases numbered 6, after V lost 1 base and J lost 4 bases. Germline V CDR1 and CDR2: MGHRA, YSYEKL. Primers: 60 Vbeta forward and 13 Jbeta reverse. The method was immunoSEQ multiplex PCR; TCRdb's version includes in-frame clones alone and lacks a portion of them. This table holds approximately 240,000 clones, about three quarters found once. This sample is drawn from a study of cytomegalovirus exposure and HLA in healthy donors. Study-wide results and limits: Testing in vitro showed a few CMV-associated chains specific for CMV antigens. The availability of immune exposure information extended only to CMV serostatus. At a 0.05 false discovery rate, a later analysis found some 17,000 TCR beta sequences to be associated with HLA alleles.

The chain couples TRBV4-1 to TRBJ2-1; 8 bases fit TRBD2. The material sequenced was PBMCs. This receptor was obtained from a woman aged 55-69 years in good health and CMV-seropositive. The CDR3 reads CASSQVGTSGYNEQFF. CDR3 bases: TGCGCCAGCAGCCAAGTGGGAACTAGCGGTTACAATGAGCAGTTCTTC.